These 16 T cell receptor beta chains were all obtained from the same sample, sequenced in a study of T cells in Graves' hyperthyroidism and ophthalmopathy. TCR beta CDR3 regions were amplified from RNA. Carried out on the TCR CDR3, a first-round RT-PCR used the HTBI primer set. TCRdb recomputed calls from the multiplex PCR reads with MiXCR, one row per CDR3 protein. The sample contains hundreds of thousands of distinct CDR3 sequences, around 20% of which appear only once. Sequencing input: blood. The receptors shown here come from a man aged 35 to 55 with Graves' ophthalmopathy.

This clonotype was detected a few times. The chain links TRBV5-5 to TRBJ2-7, with D possibly being TRBD1 (6 bases). The V gene lost 5 bases and the J gene lost 0 bases, with 15 bases spanning the gap. Germline V lookup: CDR1 SGHKS, CDR2 YYEKEE (reference sequence). The CDR3 is 15 amino acids. Here the CDR3 reads CASSTPGQNSYEQYF. For the CDR3, the DNA is TGTGCCAGCAGTACCCCGGGACAAAACTCCTACGAGCAGTACTTC.

The chain recombines TRBV5-1 with TRBJ2-2, with D perhaps TRBD1 (6 bases). Germline V gene sequence: CDR1 SGHRS, CDR2 YFSETQ. There are 16 residues in the CDR3. V gave up 4 bases and J gave up 4 bases, with 17 bases separating them. The DNA of the CDR3 is TGCGCCAGCAGCAGCGTTGGACAGAACTTCACCGGGGAGCTGTTTTTT. Translated: CASSSVGQNFTGELFF.

The J gene is TRBJ2-6, the V gene TRBV6-5; D gene unclear. The CDR3 is made up of 18 amino acids. Germline assignment: CDR1 MNHEY and CDR2 SVGAGI. Trimming shortened V by 0 bases and J by 1 base, and 13 bases separated the two germline ends. The DNA of the CDR3 is TGTGCCAGCAGTTACTCCCGGCAGTCAACTTCTGGGGCCAACGTCCTGACTTTC. Its protein is CASSYSRQSTSGANVLTF.

This clonotype was picked up many times. V usage is TRBV20-1 and J usage is TRBJ2-7, with a possible D match to TRBD1 (6 bases). Trimming removed 7 bases from V and 9 bases from J, with 19 bases in between. The CDR3 consists of 12 residues. Per the germline V gene, CDR1 is DFQATT and CDR2 is SNEGSKA (reference sequence). The CDR3 is CSEVVAAGVQYF. The CDR3 bases are TGCAGTGAGGTGGTTGCCGCAGGGGTGCAGTACTTC.

This clonotype has at least ten counts. This chain uses TRBV30 with TRBJ2-1; the match to TRBD2 covers 8 bases. Germline trimming cut 8 bases from V and 5 bases from J; bases unmatched to any gene: 2. This CDR3 comprises 11 residues. Per germline, CDR1 GTSNPN and CDR2 SVGIG (reference sequence). The CDR3 DNA is TGTGCCGAGCGGGAGCACAATGAGCAGTTCTTC. It encodes CAEREHNEQFF.

The V call is TRBV12-3 or TRBV12-4, the J call TRBJ2-3; no clear D. V lost 5 bases and J 2 bases, leaving 11 bases between the germline ends. The CDR3 length is 14 residues. CDR3 sequence: CASSPEDHTDTQYF. The CDR3 region has the DNA TGTGCCAGCAGTCCAGAGGACCACACAGATACGCAGTATTTT.

This clonotype has a count of ten or more. A junction end diverges from the germline sequence, so it may reflect a read error. V and J are TRBV12-3 or TRBV12-4 and TRBJ1-6; D ambiguous. CDR3 length: 16 amino acids. The CDR3 nucleotides read TGTGCCAGCAGCCCTTGGCTGGGATCCTCTAATTCACCCCTCCACTTT. Its translation is CASSPWLGSSNSPLHF.

This clonotype occurred a few times. The chain employs TRBV10-3 and TRBJ2-2, with D maybe TRBD2 (5 bases). The CDR3 length is 15 residues. V lost 9 bases and J 0 bases, leaving 14 bases between the germline ends. Germline CDR1 ENHRY, CDR2 SYGVKD. The CDR3 nucleotides read TGTGCCATGCGCGTTAGCGACTCGAACACCGGGGAGCTGTTTTTT. Its protein is CAMRVSDSNTGELFF.

This clonotype was recorded a few times. V usage is TRBV5-1 and J usage is TRBJ2-5; D is ambiguous. This CDR3 region has 14 residues. CDR1 SGHRS and CDR2 YFSETQ come from the germline V gene. Trimming took 0 bases from V and 5 from J, leaving 11 bases between them. In nucleotides, the CDR3 is TGCGCCAGCAGCTTGGGTGGCCCCACCGAGACCCAGTACTTC. As protein: CASSLGGPTETQYF. The complete variable domain, with remaining parts taken from reference TRBV5-1 and TRBJ2-5, reads KAGVTQTPRYLIKTRGQQVTLSCSPISGHRSVSWYQQTPGQGLQFLFEYFSETQRNKGNFPGRFSGRQFSNSRSEMNVSTLELGDSALYLCASSLGGPTETQYFGPGTRLLVL.

A few counts support this clonotype. With a much larger clone just one base away, this may be a read error. V is TRBV28 and J is TRBJ1-1, with 8 bases that match TRBD1. Unmatched junction bases numbered 8, after V lost 6 bases and J lost 8 bases. This CDR3 region has 13 residues. Germline CDR1 is MDHEN and CDR2 is SYDVKM. CDR3 DNA sequence: TGTGCCAGCAGGGGACAGGTGCACCCAGAAGCTTTCTTT. Protein: CASRGQVHPEAFF.

This clonotype was counted a few times. The chain links TRBV4-2 to TRBJ1-6; 8 bases line up with TRBD1. The CDR3 has 17 amino acids. Germline V gives CDR1 LGHNA, CDR2 YNFKEQ. V lost 3 bases, J lost 10 bases, and 14 bases stayed unmatched. This CDR3 is CASSQMDRAFLGSPLHF. CDR3 DNA: TGTGCCAGCAGCCAGATGGACAGGGCTTTCCTTGGGTCACCCCTCCACTTT.

The rearrangement links TRBV29-1 to TRBJ1-2; 8 bases are a match to TRBD1. The germline CDR1 and CDR2 sequences are SQVTM and ANQGSEA. Unmatched junction bases numbered 4, after V lost 3 bases and J lost 4 bases. CDR3 length: 13 amino acids. This chain's CDR3 is CSVDGQGGYGYTF. DNA for the CDR3: TGCAGCGTTGATGGACAGGGAGGCTATGGCTACACCTTC.

V is TRBV12-3 or TRBV12-4 and J is TRBJ1-1; no clear D gene. Between the trimmed V and J ends, which lost 7 bases and 7 bases, there was a span of 13 bases. There are 12 residues in the CDR3. This CDR3 reads CASTVGIFEAFF. The CDR3 bases are TGTGCCAGCACCGTGGGCATCTTTGAAGCTTTCTTT.

The chain recombines TRBV10-3 with TRBJ1-1; no definite D call. V shed 0 bases and J shed 0 bases, with 5 bases lying between them. CDR1 is ENHRY and CDR2 is SYGVKD in the germline V gene. The CDR3 is made up of 14 amino acids. The CDR3 DNA sequence: TGTGCCATCAGTGAGTCAGGTATGAACACTGAAGCTTTCTTT. This sequence encodes CAISESGMNTEAFF.

Details on this clonotype: This clone may be a read error of a much larger clone one base away. V gene TRBV12-3 or TRBV12-4 combines with J gene TRBJ2-3, with TRBD2 matching over 10 bases. The CDR3 is 14 residues long. Losses at the gene ends were 6 bases for V and 6 bases for J; bases not matched to a gene: 6. The CDR3 loop is CASSLSGGIDTQYF. Written as DNA, the CDR3 is TGTGCCAGCAGCCTTAGCGGGGGGATTGATACGCAGTATTTT.

This clonotype turned up a few times. V is TRBV29-1 and J is TRBJ1-2; unclear D gene. Germline CDR1 is SQVTM and CDR2 is ANQGSEA. V lost 6 bases and J lost 4, with 9 bases in between. The length of the CDR3 is 11 residues. The CDR3 protein is CSVPGGYGYTF. The CDR3 nucleotides are TGCAGCGTACCAGGTGGCTATGGCTACACCTTC.